This T cell receptor (beta chain) stems from a study of blood T cell repertoires in COVID-19. Study-level information: Researchers got acute and convalescent COVID-19 samples from the United States, Italy and Spain. Sample material is recorded as cDNA or gDNA derived from T cells, B-cell-depleted T cells, or PBMCs.

This CDR3 comprises 17 residues. Germline loops: CDR1 SEHNR, CDR2 FQNEAQ (reference sequence). Germline trimming cut 4 bases from V and 3 bases from J; bases unmatched to any gene: 12. Original processing notes: Estimates of nucleated cell counts were drawn from the amplification of reference gene primers. Method: immunoSEQ multiplex PCR; TCRdb's copy keeps in-frame clones and lacks some. V and J calls and clone size are as listed in that table; D and trimming were resolved from the DNA. Here the sample spans 95,000 to 110,000 clones, about 90% being singletons. This chain uses TRBV7-9 with TRBJ2-1; 7 bases map to TRBD2. The sequence was collected from a man aged 50 or older with acute or convalescent COVID-19. What was sequenced was peripheral blood. CDR3 in amino acids: CASSSARRESHYNEQFF. Here the CDR3 DNA reads TGTGCCAGCAGCTCAGCGCGGCGGGAGAGCCACTACAATGAGCAGTTCTTC.